The TCR beta chain described here comes from a study of T cell responses to AZD1222 COVID-19 vaccine (TCRdb year 2021). The study in broad terms: AZD1222 recipients whose second dose came at about 4 weeks and those whose second dose came at about 12 weeks were combined into one group, since spike-specific TCR depth and breadth did not differ between the two schedules. Enrollment into the trials was organized by age into subgroups of 18-55, 56-69 and 70-plus years, and those subgroups contained approximately 160, 26 and 62 TCR-sequenced participants, respectively. A total of around 240 trial participants underwent TCR sequencing, of whom more than 200 had received two doses of AZD1222 and some 26 had received two doses of the MenACWY control vaccine.

The CDR3 regions of human TCRbeta chains were subjected to immunosequencing. Concerning the study's data processing: Repertoire TCRs were matched against a reference library of SARS-CoV-2-specific TCRs generated with the MIRA antigen-specificity platform. Breadth was defined as the fraction of unique TCRs that were SARS-CoV-2-associated. Depth was defined as the fraction of total T cells that were SARS-CoV-2-associated. Using the MIRA data, each spike-specific TCR was assigned both to the spike region to which the TCR was reactive and to a CD4 or CD8 class. Log10-transformed breadth and depth values were compared by one-way ANOVA with Sidak's multiple comparisons tests. TCRdb re-hosts the immuneACCESS table, in-frame sequences only. Its copies lack some clones; in the studies checked, an unresolved V gene accounts for under half of them, and the cause for the rest is not known. V, J and clone size are those of that table, while D and trimming were read from the DNA. A total of 130,000 or so clones appear in this sample, 86% of them only once. 12% of the sample goes to the ten largest clones.

Notes on this clone: The antigen it recognizes is unknown. Base quality data are lacking; no much larger clone is found one base away.

Interpreted using the paper, the time point label stands for: baseline before first vaccination. Vaccinee samples came from UK trials COV001 and COV002, including a single-blind randomized controlled phase 2/3 trial of AZD1222 (ChAdOx1 nCoV-19) in healthy adults. Trial participant PBMC samples were collected at day 0 and day 28 after the second dose for TCRbeta chain sequencing. The germline ends are 21 bases apart after V is trimmed by 5 bases and J by 7 bases. CDR1 SEHNR and CDR2 FQNEAQ were looked up in the germline V gene (reference sequence). Spanning cysteine to phenylalanine, the CDR3 consists of 16 amino acids. Only the CDR3 part of the read is kept: 48 bases, read in frame from the first base. Results and caveats for the whole study, not just this receptor: Epitopes outside the regions mutated in the B.1.351 and B.1.1.7 variants were reportedly recognized by nearly half of the unique spike-specific TCRs. In the small 56-69-year group, the increase in depth fell short of significance, most likely because of low power. Only a handful of AZD1222 recipients were SARS-CoV-2 seropositive at baseline, limiting conclusions about previously exposed vaccinees. A significant rise in spike-specific TCR breadth and depth was observed after two AZD1222 doses relative to day 0 and relative to MenACWY recipients. The whole spike protein was spanned by vaccine-associated CD4 TCRs, and dominant responses were seen in regions 160-218 and 743-854. No day 14 peak-response samples were available, so repertoires were characterized only after the peak T cell response. Participants were mostly white British, with more females than males. The authors suggested clonal diversity may have been underestimated.

Sequencing used peripheral blood, obtained on day 0 of AZD1222 vaccination. The chain is encoded by TRBV7-9 joined to TRBJ1-3; TRBD1 could be the D gene, as 6 bases match. The origin of this receptor is an adult in good health. The sequence in DNA is TGTGCCAGCAGCCTCGGACGGGTCAGGGGAGAGAACACCATATATTTT. Translated, it reads CASSLGRVRGENTIYF.